This TCR beta chain was recorded in a study of shared clonotypes between healthy human individuals. Deletions cut 4 bases from V and 3 bases from J, with 11 bases between. Germline V lookup: CDR1 SEHNR, CDR2 FQNEAQ (reference sequence). The CDR3 extends over 14 amino acids. TCRdb's table, derived via immunoSEQ multiplex PCR, lists solely in-frame clones and lacks some. The sample records roughly 530,000 clones, about 96% being singletons. A remark on this clone: Its target is not known.

Findings and caveats of the study: Genetic and exposure-history diversity was limited by the small donor number. Read depth was anticipated to influence clonotype sharing among donors.

Investigators divided CD4+ cells into CD45RA+ naive and CD45RA-negative memory subsets. This chain links TRBV7-9 with TRBJ2-3; D is unclear. The TCR comes from a woman aged 25 to 45 in good health. The sequenced sample consisted of naive CD4+ T cells sorted from blood. Subset reported: CD45RA+ positively selected. The DNA of the CDR3 is TGTGCCAGCAGCTCCAACGCAATTACAGATACGCAGTATTTT. Its protein is CASSSNAITDTQYF.